The present entry profiles one TCR beta chain with its context. This record belongs to a study of T-cell memory formation after mild COVID-19. The CDR3 is 14 residues long. V was pared by 10 bases and J by 8 bases, with 21 bases between. Using its own MiXCR run on the 5' RACE reads, TCRdb lists one record per CDR3 protein. The sample consists of about 170,000 distinct CDR3 sequences, approximately 12% of them appearing once. Sequencing input: PBMCs or a T cell subset sorted from them (not recorded which). J is TRBJ2-1 and V is TRBV12-3 or TRBV12-4; D gene ambiguous. The TCR was taken from a young man who had mild COVID-19 (a few samples of this study predate the infection). Cell type and time point are not known. Here the CDR3 reads CAIRPDKGYDEQFF. The CDR3 nucleotides are TGTGCCATACGACCGGATAAGGGATACGATGAGCAGTTCTTC.